At least ten counts were recorded for the clone carrying this T cell receptor (beta chain). Antigen specificity is unknown. Through MiXCR, TCRdb re-clonotyped the PCR reads. The sample contains about 22,000 clones, roughly 18% of which appear only once. This specimen belongs to a study of metastatic and nonmetastatic thyroid tumors. Study context: The authors compared repertoires across blood and tumor or nodule tissue from malignant and benign thyroid patients.

V lost 5 bases to trimming and J lost 7 bases, with 9 bases between them. There are 12 residues in the CDR3. Looked up from germline, CDR1 is MDHEN and CDR2 is SYDVKM. There were no patients who had received any treatment before thyroid surgery. Study-wide results and caveats: For both blood and tumor, malignant thyroid tumors reportedly showed significantly higher TCR beta diversity than benign nodules did.

The sequence was collected from a male donor with papillary thyroid cancer or a benign thyroid nodule (not recorded which). Some clones in this sample may be carry-over from other donors' samples. The sequenced sample was adjacent normal tissue. V gene TRBV28 combines with J gene TRBJ1-5, with a tentative D call TRBD1 (6 bases). The CDR3 DNA reads TGTGCCAGCAGTGAGGGGGACCAGCCCCAGCATTTT. This sequence encodes CASSEGDQPQHF.